The entry below describes one TCR beta chain. Its binding antigen is unknown. Per-nucleotide qualities are absent, and no much larger clonotype sits a single base away. These data come from a study of chemoradiotherapy in HPV16-positive cancers (dated by TCRdb to the early 2020s). Regarding the study in general: Functional T-cell assays on cells from two HPV16-positive patients defined candidate HPV-specific T-cell clones and common TCR motifs. The study set out to ask whether T-cell immunity against the HPV oncoproteins E6 and E7 changes over the course of chemoradiotherapy and whether that immunity affects survival. The candidate HPV-specific TCRs and motifs were subsequently tracked in TCR repertoires obtained from 65 to 95 patients with HPV-related cancers.

What the research found in general, with its limitations: Among HPV16-positive patients, expansion of HPV-responsive T cells during chemoradiotherapy was associated with better recurrence-free survival. Expansion of candidate HPV-specific clones and E7-related TCR motifs was observed in the tumor microenvironment during treatment, whereas no such expansion was observed for non-HPV-specific T cells. The functional definition of HPV-specific T cells was derived from only a couple of HPV16-positive patients, and the survival association was reported for HPV16-positive patients.

The library was obtained by the immunoSEQ multiplex PCR assay. Entries here come from immuneACCESS through TCRdb and include only in-frame sequences with V and J called. Some clones fail to appear in such tables; in the studies checked, an unresolved V gene covers under half of the shortfall, and the cause of the remainder is unknown. Present in this sample are 6,000 to 8,000 clones, roughly 89% of which were seen just once. The top ten constitute around 3.8% of the sample. Repertoires were sampled multiple times during chemoradiotherapy, which allowed clonal expansion in the tumor microenvironment to be followed. This specimen was collected from a patient who underwent chemoradiotherapy. The receptor's source is a human donor with HPV-associated anogenital cancer.

The CDR3 here reads CASSEAKAGGRSSPLHF. The sequence in DNA is TGTGCCAGCAGTGAAGCAAAGGCGGGGGGAAGGAGTTCACCCCTCCACTTT. Here the chain combines TRBV6-1 and TRBJ1-6, and possibly TRBD1, on 5 matching bases. V and J are truncated by 0 bases and 9 bases respectively, leaving an intervening sequence of 18 bases. Taken from cysteine to phenylalanine, the CDR3 has 17 residues. The entry retains the CDR3 DNA only, 51 bases that are in frame from base 1. CDR1 MNHNS and CDR2 SASEGT are derived from the germline V gene.